Listed below are T cell receptor beta chains from one sample, sequenced in a study of technical replicates of blood from a handful of donors. Here immunoSEQ multiplex PCR was the method, and the copy in TCRdb shows in-frame clones only, minus some. The sample includes tens of thousands of clones, roughly 91% seen only once; the top ten take 0.37%. The source material was T cells isolated from PBMCs. All receptors come from a human donor in good health. Some clones in this sample may be carry-over from other donors' samples. Each CDR3 is given with its conserved first and last residue. Fields, in order: V gene, CDR3 protein.

V: TRBV9
CDR3: CASSVSGNTEAFF

V: TRBV9
CDR3: CASSVAPNEDSPLHF

V: TRBV5-1
CDR3: CASSSMRSGPLRGQYF

V: TRBV5-1
CDR3: CASSSRVNDEKLFF

V: TRBV30
CDR3: CAWIRSPGQGTYEQYF

V: TRBV11-2
CDR3: CASSLGPGQGYEQYF

V: TRBV2
CDR3: CASSDLTGSYGYTF

V: TRBV29-1
CDR3: CSVCLTGTYEQYF

V: TRBV6-1
CDR3: CASSETGSYGYTF

V: TRBV5-4
CDR3: CASSPPGEETQYF

V: TRBV5-6
CDR3: CASSSDRYGYTF

V: TRBV28
CDR3: CASSLQGANRYEQYF

V: TRBV6-5
CDR3: CASSYSQNQPQHF

V: TRBV5-4
CDR3: CASSSAGEGNEQFF

V: TRBV6-1
CDR3: CASTELAASYNEQFF

V: TRBV9
CDR3: CASSVGGGYLSGANVLTF

V: TRBV29-1
CDR3: CSVGPAQSEGALRYQAFF

V: TRBV6-1
CDR3: CASSDVQGAKLFF

V: TRBV4-1
CDR3: CASSATSQQETQYF

V: TRBV4-1
CDR3: CASSQGETGNYNSPLHF

V: TRBV19
CDR3: CASSIVGTSVNEQYF

V: TRBV18
CDR3: CASSPFDRGNQPQHF

V: TRBV28
CDR3: CASIPGGKNTEAFF